This TCR beta chain was captured in a study of neurological immune-mediated disorders. General study findings and limits: One related-CDR3 cluster, found by phylogenetic grouping, held repertoires of 18 of 34 multiple sclerosis patients and is a possible signature.

This clonotype was seen many times. Its antigen is as yet unknown. One entry per CDR3 protein, called by TCRdb with MiXCR from the 5' RACE reads. The table includes around 70,000 distinct CDR3 sequences, around 5% detected once. The CDR3 runs to 14 residues. Trimming shortened V by 4 bases and J by 4 bases, and 13 bases separated the two germline ends. The germline V gene has CDR1 MNHEY and CDR2 SMNVEV (reference sequence). PBMCs numbering 2 million and stored at -80 C yielded the unsorted libraries. This receptor was obtained from a woman aged 70-85 years with multiple sclerosis. The chain combines TRBV27 with TRBJ2-5, with a tentative D call TRBD2 (6 bases). Material for sequencing was PBMCs. For the CDR3, the DNA is TGTGCCAGCAGTTCACGCGGGAAGGGAGAGACCCAGTACTTC. Amino acid sequence: CASSSRGKGETQYF.